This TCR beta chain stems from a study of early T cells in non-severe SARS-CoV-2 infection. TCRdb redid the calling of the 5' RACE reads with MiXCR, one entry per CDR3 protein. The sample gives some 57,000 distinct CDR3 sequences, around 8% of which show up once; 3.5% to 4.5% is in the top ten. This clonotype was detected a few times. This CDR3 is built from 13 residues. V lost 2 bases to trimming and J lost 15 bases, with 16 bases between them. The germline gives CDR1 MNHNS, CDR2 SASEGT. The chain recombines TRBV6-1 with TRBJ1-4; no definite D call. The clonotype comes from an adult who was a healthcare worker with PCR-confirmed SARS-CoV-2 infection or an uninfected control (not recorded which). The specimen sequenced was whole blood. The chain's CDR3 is CASSERQALGMFF. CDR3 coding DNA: TGTGCCAGCAGTGAAAGGCAAGCACTCGGAATGTTTTTT.